This TCR beta chain originates from a study of T cell responses to AZD1222 COVID-19 vaccine (dated by TCRdb to the early 2020s). Looking at the study overall: AZD1222 recipients whose second dose came at about 4 weeks and those whose second dose came at about 12 weeks were combined into one group, since spike-specific TCR depth and breadth did not differ between the two schedules. TCR sequencing was performed for roughly 250 trial participants, of whom around 200 were given two doses of AZD1222 and 26 were given two doses of MenACWY control vaccine. Enrollment into the trials was organized by age into subgroups of 18-55, 56-69 and 70-plus years, and those subgroups contained approximately 150, 30 and 60 TCR-sequenced participants, respectively. Paper-wide results and their limitations: Conclusions about previously exposed vaccinees are limited because only six or seven AZD1222 recipients were SARS-CoV-2 seropositive at baseline. In the small 56-69-year group, the increase in depth fell short of significance, most likely because of low power. Most participants were white British and females outnumbered males, and the authors suggested that clonal diversity may have been underestimated. Epitopes outside the regions mutated in the B.1.351 and B.1.1.7 variants were reportedly recognized by nearly half of the unique spike-specific TCRs. Because no day 14 peak-response samples were available, the repertoires could be characterized only after the peak T cell response. CD4 TCRs associated with the vaccine covered the entire spike protein, and the dominant responses were in regions 160-218 and 743-854. A significant rise in spike-specific TCR breadth and depth was observed after two AZD1222 doses relative to day 0 and relative to MenACWY recipients.

Measured from the cysteine to the phenylalanine, the CDR3 is 13 residues long. The only DNA kept is the CDR3, 39 bases in frame from the first base. CDR1 and CDR2 are drawn from the germline V gene: SGHRS, YFSETQ. Trimming accounts for 4 bases at V and 7 bases at J, while the number of junction bases matched to no gene is 5. Worth noting for this clone: Its cognate antigen has yet to be identified. No clone much larger than this one lies a single base away; base qualities are absent.

The sample's time point, from its label and the paper: baseline before first vaccination. Vaccinee samples came from UK trials COV001 and COV002, including a single-blind randomized controlled phase 2/3 trial of AZD1222 (ChAdOx1 nCoV-19) in healthy adults. For TCRbeta chain sequencing, PBMC samples were collected from trial participants at day 0 and at day 28 after the second dose. The CDR3 regions of human TCRbeta chains were subjected to immunosequencing. The source study handled its data this way. TCRs in the repertoires were compared against a reference library of SARS-CoV-2-specific TCRs that had been generated with the MIRA antigen-specificity platform. Breadth meant the fraction of unique TCRs that were SARS-CoV-2-associated, whereas depth meant the fraction of total T cells that were SARS-CoV-2-associated. Using the MIRA data, every spike-specific TCR was mapped to the spike region that the TCR reacted to and assigned to either a CD4 or a CD8 class. Log10-transformed breadth and depth values were compared by one-way ANOVA with Sidak's multiple comparisons tests. This is the immuneACCESS table as TCRdb keeps it, with only in-frame sequences that have V and J called. A part of the clones is gone; compared with another copy, unresolved V genes explain less than half, and the rest is unexplained. V, J and clone size reflect that table, while D and trimming were determined from the DNA. A total of about 150,000 clones appear in this sample, under 95% of them only once. The top ten clones comprise around 5.2% of the sample.

The sequence joins TRBV5-1 to TRBJ1-2, and 9 junction bases match TRBD1. The TCR comes from an adult in good health. Sequencing used peripheral blood, obtained on day 0 of AZD1222 vaccination. The CDR3 has the sequence CASSLGQGRGYTF. The DNA sequence follows: TGCGCCAGCAGCCTGGGACAGGGTCGTGGCTACACCTTC.